This entry lists 28 T cell receptor beta chains sequenced from one sample in a study of ipilimumab plus nivolumab after autologous stem cell transplantation. Profiled with immunoSEQ multiplex PCR; TCRdb holds only in-frame clones, not every one. The table records about 15,000 clones, roughly 71% of them present only once. The material sequenced was PBMCs, taken in a trial of ipilimumab plus nivolumab as post-transplant consolidation. The origin of the receptors is a male donor with diffuse large B-cell lymphoma.

This chain connects TRBV5-1 to TRBJ2-3; D ambiguous. With 3 bases removed from V and 6 bases from J, the gap between germline ends came to 17 bases. The CDR3 length is 15 residues. The V gene's germline CDR1 is SGHRS and CDR2 YFSETQ. Written as DNA, the CDR3 is TGCGCCAGCAGCTCCCCTTTGGCCCTCGGGGATACGCAGTATTTT. Its protein is CASSSPLALGDTQYF.

The V and J genes are TRBV28 and TRBJ2-3; D is possibly TRBD2 (5 bases). The CDR3 loop spans 16 amino acids. Germline V lookup: CDR1 MDHEN, CDR2 SYDVKM. Trimming stripped 4 bases from V and 2 bases from J, with 16 bases between. The CDR3 reads CASSSSRAADTDTQYF. DNA of the CDR3: TGTGCCAGCAGTTCCTCCAGAGCGGCTGACACAGATACGCAGTATTTT.

This clone was seen a handful of times. The CDR3 loop reads CASSGPTENYGYTF. The CDR3 region has the DNA TGCGCCAGCAGCGGTCCGACAGAGAACTATGGCTACACCTTC. The V gene is TRBV10-2, the J gene TRBJ1-2; perhaps TRBD1 as D (5 bases). The germline V and J ends were trimmed by 6 bases and 2 bases, with 13 bases remaining between them. Germline V gene sequence: CDR1 WSHSY, CDR2 SAAADI. The CDR3 length is 14 residues.

The V call is TRBV19, the J call TRBJ2-1; 11 bases line up with TRBD2. Germline V gene sequence: CDR1 LNHDA, CDR2 SQIVND (reference sequence). The CDR3 length is 14 residues. V lost 10 bases to trimming and J lost 6 bases; unmatched junction nucleotides: 8. The CDR3 here is CATTGTSGFNEQFF. For the CDR3, the DNA is TGTGCCACCACCGGGACTAGCGGCTTCAATGAGCAGTTCTTC. The full variable domain, completed using reference TRBV19 and TRBJ2-1, is DGGITQSPKYLFRKEGQNVTLSCEQNLNHDAMYWYRQDPGQGLRLIYYSQIVNDFQKGDIAEGYSVSREKKESFPLTVTSAQKNPTAFYLCATTGTSGFNEQFFGPGTRLTVL.

The V call is TRBV5-4, the J call TRBJ2-5; 10 bases are shared with TRBD2. The V and J ends lost 1 base and 3 bases, in that order; junction bases with no gene match: 0. The CDR3 contains 14 residues. Germline CDR1 is SGHNT and CDR2 is YYREEE (reference sequence). CDR3 amino acids: CASSLTSGEETQYF. CDR3 nucleotides: TGTGCCAGCAGCTTGACTAGCGGGGAAGAGACCCAGTACTTC.

The rearrangement uses TRBV6-1 and TRBJ2-5; D gene ambiguous. In germline, CDR1 is MNHNS, CDR2 SASEGT. Trimming left V 2 bases short and J 5 bases short, with 9 bases between. The CDR3 extends over 13 amino acids. The CDR3 DNA is TGTGCCAGCAGTGAACCTGGCGGCGAGACCCAGTACTTC. This codes for CASSEPGGETQYF.

This clone was recorded at least ten times. The CDR3 here is CASTKLAWESGFTEAFF. In DNA form, the CDR3 reads TGTGCCAGCACCAAATTAGCTTGGGAGTCGGGGTTCACTGAAGCTTTCTTT. The chain links TRBV7-9 to TRBJ1-1, with unresolved D. V shed 7 bases and J shed 4 bases, with 25 bases lying between them. This CDR3 has 17 residues. In germline, CDR1 is SEHNR, CDR2 FQNEAQ (reference sequence).

This clone showed up just once. This chain uses TRBV10-2 with TRBJ2-2; no firm D call. Trimming left V 8 bases short and J 1 base short, with 8 bases between. Looked up from germline, CDR1 is WSHSY and CDR2 is SAAADI. The CDR3 has 13 amino acids. The CDR3 DNA is TGCGCCAGCGCAACAGTGAACACCGGGGAGCTGTTTTTT. The encoded protein is CASATVNTGELFF.

The chain employs TRBV18 and TRBJ1-1, with D uncertain. CDR1 KGHSH and CDR2 LQKENI come from the germline V gene. The germline V and J ends were trimmed by 1 base and 4 bases, with 13 bases remaining between them. CDR3 length: 15 amino acids. The CDR3 is CASSPQVGQTTEAFF. The CDR3, as DNA: TGTGCCAGCTCACCACAGGTGGGCCAGACCACTGAAGCTTTCTTT.

The chain's CDR3 is CASSLVSGGSTDTQYF. As DNA, the CDR3 is TGTGCCAGCAGCTTAGTTAGCGGGGGGAGCACAGATACGCAGTATTTT. The rearrangement links TRBV11-3 to TRBJ2-3, with 10 positions matching TRBD2. V shed 1 base, J shed 0 bases, and the junction held 1 base outside the gene matches. This CDR3 contains 16 residues. Germline CDR1 reads SGHNT; CDR2 reads YENEEA.

J is TRBJ1-5 and V is TRBV5-6, with D possibly matching TRBD1 (5 bases). V was clipped by 2 bases and J by 5 bases, with 5 bases between them. CDR1 and CDR2 (germline): SGHDT, YYEEEE. The CDR3 spans 12 residues. CDR3 in amino acids: CASSLGDQPQHF. The DNA of the CDR3 is TGTGCCAGCAGCTTAGGGGATCAGCCCCAGCATTTT.

This clone was counted between two and nine times. The chain carries TRBV7-3 and TRBJ2-1, with D possibly being TRBD2 (5 bases). CDR1 is SGHTA and CDR2 is FQGTGA in the germline V gene. The CDR3 runs 15 residues. Trimming removed 5 bases from V and 7 bases from J, with 18 bases in between. CDR3 amino acids: CASSRNGPRGNEQFF. Here the CDR3 DNA reads TGTGCCAGCAGCCGAAATGGTCCCCGCGGGAATGAGCAGTTCTTC.

This sequence joins TRBV2 and TRBJ2-1; 8 positions agree with TRBD2. The CDR3 is made up of 17 amino acids. J was trimmed by 8 bases and V by 4 bases; bases with no gene match: 16. Looked up from germline, CDR1 is SNHLY and CDR2 is FYNNEI. The CDR3 nucleotides are TGTGCCAGCAGTGTCCCTAACCAGGGACTAGTTTCACATGAGCAGTTCTTC. Translation: CASSVPNQGLVSHEQFF.

The chain has TRBV19 and TRBJ2-7; D might be TRBD1 (6 bases). From germline, CDR1 is LNHDA and CDR2 SQIVND (reference sequence). Between the trimmed V and J ends, which lost 3 bases and 7 bases, there was a span of 16 bases. This CDR3 has 14 amino acids. The CDR3 DNA reads TGTGCCAGTAGTATTGCTGCAGGGGAGAGGGAGCAGTACTTC. This sequence encodes CASSIAAGEREQYF.

The J gene is TRBJ1-1, the V gene TRBV21-1. TRBV21-1 is termed a pseudogene. The CDR3 runs 14 residues. This chain's CDR3 is CASSNKEGYFEAFF. Written as DNA, the CDR3 is TGTGCCAGCAGCAATAAGGAAGGGTACTTTGAAGCTTTCTTT.

In this sample, this clone turned up once. This sequence joins TRBV9 and TRBJ1-2, with 8 positions matching TRBD1. Trimming took 3 bases from V and 6 from J; bases not matched to a gene: 7. The germline gives CDR1 SGDLS, CDR2 YYNGEE. This CDR3 comprises 14 residues. The CDR3 DNA reads TGTGCCAGCAGCGACTCCGGGACAGGCGATGGCTACACCTTC. Translated: CASSDSGTGDGYTF.

The chain carries TRBV19 and TRBJ2-5, with D perhaps given as TRBD1 or TRBD2 (6 bases each). Per germline, CDR1 LNHDA and CDR2 SQIVND (reference sequence). There are 14 residues in the CDR3. The germline V and J ends were trimmed by 4 bases and 5 bases, with 14 bases remaining between them. The CDR3: CASSNEWRGETQYF. CDR3 in DNA: TGTGCCAGTAGTAACGAGTGGAGGGGGGAGACCCAGTACTTC.

The chain combines TRBV5-1 with TRBJ2-5; no firm D call. Germline assignment: CDR1 SGHRS and CDR2 YFSETQ. This CDR3 has 15 amino acids. Trimming stripped 0 bases from V and 0 bases from J, with 9 bases between. The CDR3 nucleotides read TGCGCCAGCAGCTTGGGGCCAACCAACCAAGAGACCCAGTACTTC. It codes for CASSLGPTNQETQYF.

This clone was detected only a few times. V and J are TRBV10-3 and TRBJ1-1; a possible D gene is TRBD1 (5 bases). V was pared by 0 bases and J by 4 bases, with 15 bases between. This CDR3 spans 16 amino acids. From germline, CDR1 is ENHRY and CDR2 SYGVKD. CDR3 DNA: TGTGCCATCAGTGAGTCCCAGGGAGTCGGTTTCACTGAAGCTTTCTTT. It is translated as CAISESQGVGFTEAFF.

V is TRBV9 and J is TRBJ2-1; 9 nucleotides match TRBD2. V gave up 0 bases and J gave up 6 bases; unmatched junction bases: 4. The CDR3 covers 15 residues. CDR1 is SGDLS and CDR2 is YYNGEE in the germline V gene. The DNA for the CDR3 is TGTGCCAGCAGCGTAGAGCTAGCGGGGTCCAATGAGCAGTTCTTC. As protein: CASSVELAGSNEQFF.

This clone was counted a few times. The sample has other DNA sequences that encode this CDR3 too. The CDR3 here is CASSARDSPYNEQFF. The CDR3 DNA reads as TGTGCCAGCAGCGCACGGGACAGCCCCTACAATGAGCAGTTCTTC. This rearrangement joins TRBV9 to TRBJ2-1; TRBD1 agrees at 7 bases. The CDR3 consists of 15 residues. Per the germline V gene, CDR1 is SGDLS and CDR2 is YYNGEE. Trimming took 3 bases from V and 2 from J; bases not matched to a gene: 5.

Here the CDR3 reads CASSEGAAGNANTGELFF. The CDR3 DNA sequence: TGCGCCAGCAGTGAGGGGGCAGCGGGGAACGCGAACACCGGGGAGCTGTTTTTT. The rearrangement joins TRBV10-1 to TRBJ2-2; 7 positions agree with TRBD2. The length of the CDR3 is 18 residues. CDR1 is WNHNN, CDR2 SYGVQD, per germline (reference sequence). Trimming removed 2 bases from V and 0 bases from J; junction bases left unmatched: 9.

The V gene is TRBV30, the J gene TRBJ2-2, with a tentative D call TRBD2 (6 bases). Trimming removed 1 base at V and 1 base at J, with 13 bases between. The CDR3 is 16 residues long. Per germline, CDR1 GTSNPN and CDR2 SVGIG (reference sequence). In DNA form, the CDR3 reads TGTGCCTGGAGTGATATGGCGGGACGGAACACCGGGGAGCTGTTTTTT. It translates to CAWSDMAGRNTGELFF.

This clone was seen a handful of times. This chain uses TRBV4-2 with TRBJ1-2; D is perhaps TRBD1 (5 bases). Germline CDR1 is LGHNA and CDR2 is YNFKEQ. The V gene lost 1 base and the J gene lost 0 bases, with 9 bases spanning the gap. The CDR3 loop spans 15 amino acids. The chain's CDR3 is CASSQGGGTNYGYTF. For the CDR3, the DNA is TGTGCCAGCAGCCAAGGTGGGGGAACTAACTATGGCTACACCTTC.

The rearrangement uses TRBV19 and TRBJ1-5; 8 bases line up with TRBD1. The J segment lost 1 base and the V segment lost 9 bases, leaving 11 bases of the junction unmatched. Germline V CDR1 and CDR2: LNHDA, SQIVND (reference sequence). CDR3 size: 16 residues. The CDR3 loop reads CASTTGQGRSNQPQHF. As DNA, the CDR3 is TGTGCCAGCACCACCGGACAGGGCAGGAGCAATCAGCCCCAGCATTTT.

Written as DNA, the CDR3 is TGTGCCAGCAGCCGGTCAAAAATACAGGGGGCTTACGAGCAGTACTTC. Translation: CASSRSKIQGAYEQYF. The rearrangement joins TRBV4-2 to TRBJ2-7, with 9 nucleotides matching TRBD1. The CDR3 covers 16 residues. The germline V gene has CDR1 LGHNA and CDR2 YNFKEQ. The junction had 11 bases not matched to a gene; V was cut back by 4 bases and J by 4 bases.

This clone was seen more than once but under ten times. Written as DNA, the CDR3 is TGTGCCAGTAATCTAGCGGGGGGGTTGGATGAGCAGTTCTTC. Amino acid sequence: CASNLAGGLDEQFF. The J gene is TRBJ2-1, the V gene TRBV19; 12 bases map to TRBD2. The V gene end was trimmed by 7 bases and the J gene end by 8 bases; junction bases not matched to a gene: 6. This CDR3 region has 14 residues. CDR1 is LNHDA and CDR2 is SQIVND in the germline V gene (reference sequence).

Worth noting for this clone: This probably arose from a read error, given a far larger clone one base away. This sample includes further DNA sequences coding for the same CDR3. CDR3 in amino acids: CASSPTGGAPGELFF. The CDR3 DNA follows: TGTGCCAGCAGTCCGACCGGGGGGGCACCCGGGGAGCTGTTTTTT. The chain uses TRBV27 and TRBJ2-2; 8 bases map to TRBD2. CDR1 is MNHEY, CDR2 SMNVEV, per germline (reference sequence). The junction had 8 bases not matched to a gene; V was cut back by 5 bases and J by 6 bases. This CDR3 is 15 amino acids long.